This T cell receptor beta chain was sequenced during a study of tumor and adjacent non-tumor tissue in lung cancer (dated by TCRdb to between 2017 and 2018). The study in broad terms: By cancer type, the cohort comprised eleven to twelve adenocarcinoma patients, a couple of squamous cell carcinoma patients and 1 small cell lung cancer patient. Among the 15 or so patients, ages ranged from about 31 to 85 years, approximately ten were men and 5 were women, and disease was TNM stage I to III. Sequencing produced around 130,000,000 productive TCRbeta reads in total, an average of approximately 3.9 million reads per sample. Using bulk TCRbeta repertoires from some 16 lung cancer patients, the study set lung tumor tissue side by side with matched distant non-tumor lung tissue. TCRbeta CDR3 sequencing was performed on thirty paired specimens, with one tumor sample and one normal lung sample collected per patient.

On this clonotype: The antigen it binds to is not known. Germline and junction disagree at one end, which may indicate a read error.

RNA was isolated from bulk, unsorted tissue, and RNA quality was assessed with a NanoDrop ND-1000 and an Agilent 2100. Donors were newly diagnosed lung cancer patients admitted for thoracic surgery in China between August and November 2014, without prior chemotherapy. Patients who had received previous radiotherapy or chemotherapy, or who had another concurrent cancer, were excluded from the study. Surgical tissue pieces of roughly 1-2.2 cm3 were preserved in RNAlater solution and were kept at -80 degrees C until use. The CDR3 measures 13 amino acids from cysteine to phenylalanine. CDR3 DNA is the only sequence kept; it has 39 bases, read in frame from the first base. Reading the germline V gene gives CDR1 SQVTM and CDR2 ANQGSEA. Points the paper makes about the study in general: TCR diversity was significantly higher in younger patients, and higher tumor TCR diversity was associated with shorter overall and disease-free survival. The top 100 clones accounted for a significantly larger cumulative portion of the repertoire in normal lung than in tumor tissue. Because peripheral blood was not sequenced, blood TCRbeta repertoires in the lung cancer patients of the study were not examined. With only roughly 15 patients in the cohort, the authors noted that larger samples and more detailed clinical data are needed. Tumor tissue showed significantly greater TCR diversity (inverse Simpson) than normal lung tissue (approximately 430 vs 150, P = 0.0075, Mann-Whitney U test). The methods do not name the sequencing platform or mention unique molecular identifiers.

The protocol used for the library was multiplex PCR. The data were produced on an Illumina HiSeq 2500. Following protocols modified from ARM-PCR, the researchers constructed TCRbeta libraries through three rounds of nested PCR with primers (Table S4). Before sequencing, PCR products in the 200-500 bp range were cut out of the gel and cleaned up using the QIAquick gel extraction kit. As for how the authors treated the data: Reads were cleaned with Trimmomatic, merged with FLASH into complete CDR3 sequences, and assigned to V(D)J germline segments with MiTCR. Clonal diversity was calculated as the inverse Simpson's index using VDJtools. In-frame sequences lacking a premature stop codon were counted as productive reads. The public sequencing data were trimmed at Q25 with fastp and processed into clonotypes with MiXCR by TCRdb, which kept only in-frame beta chains. Identical CDR3 protein sequences are pooled into one entry, listed with their most common genes and DNA. The V and J calls, along with clone size, are taken from TCRdb and not from the paper's own processing. For this sample the table gives over 85,000 distinct CDR3 sequences, of which 84% were detected only once. The ten biggest clones cover under 25% of the sample.

This TCR was sampled from a man in his sixties or seventies with non-small cell lung cancer. The sequenced sample was lung tumor tissue. The V gene is TRBV29-1 and the J gene is TRBJ1-1; D gene: possibly TRBD1, on 6 matching bases. This receptor carries the CDR3 CSVEDPGQRQALF. The nucleotide sequence reads TGCAGCGTTGAAGACCCTGGACAGAGACAAGCTCTCTTT.